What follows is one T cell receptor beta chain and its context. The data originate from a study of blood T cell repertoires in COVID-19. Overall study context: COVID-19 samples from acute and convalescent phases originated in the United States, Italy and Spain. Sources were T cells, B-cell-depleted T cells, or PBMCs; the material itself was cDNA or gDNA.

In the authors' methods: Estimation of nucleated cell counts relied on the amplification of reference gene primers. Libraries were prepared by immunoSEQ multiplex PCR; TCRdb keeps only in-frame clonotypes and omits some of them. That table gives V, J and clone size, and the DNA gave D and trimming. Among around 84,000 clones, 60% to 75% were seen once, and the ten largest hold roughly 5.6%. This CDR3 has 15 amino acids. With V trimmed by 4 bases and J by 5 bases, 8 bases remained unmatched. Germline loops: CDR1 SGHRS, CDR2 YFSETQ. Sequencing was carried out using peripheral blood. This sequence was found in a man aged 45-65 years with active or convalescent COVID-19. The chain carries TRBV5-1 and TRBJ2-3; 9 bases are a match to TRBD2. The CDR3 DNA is TGCGCCAGCAGCCCACCGGGACTAGCAGGAGATACGCAGTATTTT. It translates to CASSPPGLAGDTQYF.